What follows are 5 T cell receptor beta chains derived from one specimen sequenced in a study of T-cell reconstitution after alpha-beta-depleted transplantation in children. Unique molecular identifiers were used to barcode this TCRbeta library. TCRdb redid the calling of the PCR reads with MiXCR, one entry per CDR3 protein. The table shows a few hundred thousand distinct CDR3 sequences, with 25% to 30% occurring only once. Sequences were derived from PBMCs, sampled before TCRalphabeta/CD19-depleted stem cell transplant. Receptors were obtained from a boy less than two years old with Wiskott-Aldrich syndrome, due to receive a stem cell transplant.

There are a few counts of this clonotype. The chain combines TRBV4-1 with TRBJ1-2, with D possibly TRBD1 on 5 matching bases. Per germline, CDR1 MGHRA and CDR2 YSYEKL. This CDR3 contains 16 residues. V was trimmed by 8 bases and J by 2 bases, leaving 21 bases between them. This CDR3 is CASGKDSGTMNYGYTF. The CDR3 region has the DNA TGCGCCAGCGGAAAAGACTCCGGGACGATGAACTATGGCTACACCTTC.

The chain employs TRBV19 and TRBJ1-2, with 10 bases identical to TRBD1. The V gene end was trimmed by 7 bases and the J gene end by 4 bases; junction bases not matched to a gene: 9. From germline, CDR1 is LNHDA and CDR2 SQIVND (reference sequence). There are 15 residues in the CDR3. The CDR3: CASTKTGGDSYGYTF. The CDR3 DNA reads TGTGCCAGTACTAAGACAGGGGGCGATTCCTATGGCTACACCTTC. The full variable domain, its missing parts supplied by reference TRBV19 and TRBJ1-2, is DGGITQSPKYLFRKEGQNVTLSCEQNLNHDAMYWYRQDPGQGLRLIYYSQIVNDFQKGDIAEGYSVSREKKESFPLTVTSAQKNPTAFYLCASTKTGGDSYGYTFGSGTRLTVV.

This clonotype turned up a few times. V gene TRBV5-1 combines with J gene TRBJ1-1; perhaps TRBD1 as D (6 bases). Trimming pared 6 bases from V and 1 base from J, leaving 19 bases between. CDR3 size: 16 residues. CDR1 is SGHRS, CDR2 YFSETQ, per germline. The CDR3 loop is CASTPQGGKRNTEAFF. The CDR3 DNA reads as TGCGCCAGCACCCCACAGGGAGGGAAGAGGAACACTGAAGCTTTCTTT.

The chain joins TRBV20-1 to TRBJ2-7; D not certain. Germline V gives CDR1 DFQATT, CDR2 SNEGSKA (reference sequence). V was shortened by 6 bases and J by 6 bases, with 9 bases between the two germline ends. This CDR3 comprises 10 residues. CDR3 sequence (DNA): TGCAGTGCCCCGACACCCGAGCAGTACTTC. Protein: CSAPTPEQYF.

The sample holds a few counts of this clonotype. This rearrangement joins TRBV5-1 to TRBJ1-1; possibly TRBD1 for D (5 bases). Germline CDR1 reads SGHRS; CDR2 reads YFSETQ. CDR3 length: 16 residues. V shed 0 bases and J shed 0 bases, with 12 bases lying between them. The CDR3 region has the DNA TGCGCCAGCAGCTTGGTGGGGGTCGGAGTGAACACTGAAGCTTTCTTT. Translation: CASSLVGVGVNTEAFF.